Below are 16 T cell receptor beta chains sequenced from a single sample in a study of control samples from healthy donors and cancer patients. TCRdb keeps only in-frame clones here, not all; method: immunoSEQ multiplex PCR. The sample lists just over 150,000 clones, nearly 95% occurring once. What was sequenced was blood. Receptors were obtained from a man over 45 in good health.

The chain carries TRBV27 and TRBJ1-2; D not resolved. The CDR3 is 15 amino acids. CDR1 is MNHEY and CDR2 is SMNVEV in the germline V gene (reference sequence). Trimming took off 2 bases at V and 1 base at J, with 11 bases between the two ends. CDR3 DNA: TGTGCCAGCAGTTTAAAATTGGACCTTAACTATGGCTACACCTTC. Translating gives CASSLKLDLNYGYTF.

The V and J genes are TRBV6-1 and TRBJ2-1; no firm D call. The germline V gene has CDR1 MNHNS and CDR2 SASEGT. V gave up 2 bases and J gave up 9 bases, with 11 bases separating them. The CDR3 length is 13 residues. CDR3 sequence reads: CASSETGVGEQFF. CDR3 DNA: TGTGCCAGCAGTGAAACTGGGGTAGGTGAGCAGTTCTTC.

This clone was counted only a few times. J is TRBJ2-7 and V is TRBV30; either TRBD1 or TRBD2 may supply D (5 bases each). V lost 4 bases and J 1 base, leaving 11 bases between the germline ends. Looked up from germline, CDR1 is GTSNPN and CDR2 is SVGIG (reference sequence). The CDR3 has 13 amino acids. The CDR3 region has the DNA TGTGCCTGGACCCCGGGACCATCCTACGAGCAGTACTTC. It is translated as CAWTPGPSYEQYF.

This rearrangement joins TRBV2 to TRBJ1-5; no definite D call. The CDR3 loop spans 13 amino acids. The germline V gene has CDR1 SNHLY and CDR2 FYNNEI. Trimming took 2 bases from V and 3 from J, leaving 5 bases between them. The CDR3 DNA reads TGTGCCAGCAGTGAACAGGTCAATCAGCCCCAGCATTTT. It codes for CASSEQVNQPQHF.

This clone was seen a single time. The chain joins TRBV10-3 to TRBJ1-1; no definite D call. Germline CDR1 is ENHRY and CDR2 is SYGVKD. The CDR3 has 13 residues. Trimming cost V 2 bases and J 1 base, with 5 bases left between them. CDR3 nucleotide sequence: TGTGCCATCAGTGAGCAGGCGAACACTGAAGCTTTCTTT. Translation gives CAISEQANTEAFF.

This sequence joins TRBV2 and TRBJ1-6; TRBD1 might be the D (5 bases). CDR1 and CDR2 (germline): SNHLY, FYNNEI. The CDR3 extends over 15 amino acids. Trimming removed 0 bases from V and 6 bases from J, with 9 bases in between. CDR3 sequence reads: CASSEAPGPNSPLHF. As DNA, the CDR3 is TGTGCCAGCAGTGAAGCTCCGGGACCTAATTCACCCCTCCACTTT.

The rearrangement links TRBV5-1 to TRBJ1-5; 9 nucleotides line up with TRBD1. The CDR3 sequence is 15 residues long. CDR1 is SGHRS and CDR2 is YFSETQ in the germline V gene. J lost 6 bases, V lost 4 bases, and 8 bases had no gene match. The CDR3 DNA sequence: TGCGCCAGCAGCCCACAGGGGGCCTTCGGTCAGCCCCAGCATTTT. Translating it yields CASSPQGAFGQPQHF.

The chain uses TRBV2 and TRBJ2-7, with D perhaps assigned TRBD1 or TRBD2 (5 bases each). The CDR3 has 11 residues. Germline loops: CDR1 SNHLY, CDR2 FYNNEI. V gave up 6 bases and J gave up 5 bases, with 8 bases separating them. CDR3: CASSRGDEQYF. CDR3 DNA sequence: TGTGCCAGCAGCAGAGGGGACGAGCAGTACTTC.

The chain joins TRBV19 to TRBJ2-6; no reliable D call. Trimming left V 3 bases short and J 2 bases short, with 14 bases between. There are 17 residues in the CDR3. In germline, CDR1 is LNHDA, CDR2 SQIVND (reference sequence). The CDR3 loop is CASSIPRARTGANVLTF. The CDR3 DNA sequence: TGTGCCAGTAGTATCCCCCGGGCCAGAACTGGGGCCAACGTCCTGACTTTC.

The V gene is TRBV10-3, the J gene TRBJ2-2; TRBD2 might be the D (6 bases). Trimming took 6 bases from V and 0 from J, leaving 14 bases between them. Germline V gene sequence: CDR1 ENHRY, CDR2 SYGVKD. CDR3 length: 16 amino acids. CDR3 in amino acids: CAISTLRGANTGELFF. In nucleotides, the CDR3 is TGTGCCATCAGCACTCTCCGCGGGGCGAACACCGGGGAGCTGTTTTTT.

The chain uses TRBV6-7 and TRBJ1-3; TRBD1 is a possible D gene (5 bases). TRBV6-7 is assigned to the ORF class and has an uncertain function. V lost 7 bases to trimming and J lost 0 bases, with 13 bases between them. CDR3 length: 15 residues. CDR3 in DNA: TGTGCCAGCACGGGGGGTGACAGCTCTGGAAACACCATATATTTT. Translation gives CASTGGDSSGNTIYF.

The rearrangement uses TRBV21-1 and TRBJ2-5; the table's D call TRBD1 went unverified against the DNA. TRBV21-1 is termed a pseudogene. The CDR3 is 16 amino acids. CDR3 in DNA: TGTGCCAGCAGGAGGGACAGGGGGGCCAGCCAAGAGACCCAGTACTTC. Residues: CASRRDRGASQETQYF.

The chain uses TRBV5-1 and TRBJ2-2, with D hard to call. The CDR3 has 15 amino acids. Trimming removed 0 bases at V and 2 bases at J, with 8 bases between. The germline V gene encodes CDR1 SGHRS and CDR2 YFSETQ. CDR3 in DNA: TGCGCCAGCAGCTTGGACTCGGCCAACACCGGGGAGCTGTTTTTT. Amino acid sequence: CASSLDSANTGELFF.

The gene calls are TRBV19 and TRBJ1-6; D call uncertain. CDR3 size: 12 residues. V was cut by 3 bases and J by 7 bases, with 4 bases left in between. Germline V gene data show CDR1 as LNHDA and CDR2 as SQIVND (reference sequence). CDR3 in DNA: TGTGCCAGTAGTATGACAAATTCACCCCTCCACTTT. Protein sequence: CASSMTNSPLHF.

The V gene is TRBV7-9, the J gene TRBJ2-3, with D possibly TRBD1 on 5 matching bases. This CDR3 has 17 amino acids. The V gene's germline CDR1 is SEHNR and CDR2 FQNEAQ (reference sequence). Trimming removed 3 bases at V and 0 bases at J, with 16 bases between. The CDR3 bases are TGTGCCAGCAGCTTTGGGCGACAGACACCTAGCACAGATACGCAGTATTTT. This codes for CASSFGRQTPSTDTQYF.

This clone appeared many times. The chain is built from TRBV19 and TRBJ1-5; TRBD1 might be the D (5 bases). With 4 bases removed from V and 2 bases from J, the gap between germline ends came to 12 bases. The germline gives CDR1 LNHDA, CDR2 SQIVND (reference sequence). The CDR3 is 15 residues long. This CDR3 is CASSTPGARNQPQHF. The CDR3 DNA follows: TGTGCCAGTAGTACTCCCGGGGCTCGCAATCAGCCCCAGCATTTT. The whole variable domain, filled in from reference TRBV19 and TRBJ1-5, reads DGGITQSPKYLFRKEGQNVTLSCEQNLNHDAMYWYRQDPGQGLRLIYYSQIVNDFQKGDIAEGYSVSREKKESFPLTVTSAQKNPTAFYLCASSTPGARNQPQHFGDGTRLSIL.